One and the same sample provided the 32 T cell receptor beta chains below, sequenced in a study of blood T cell repertoires in COVID-19. The method was immunoSEQ multiplex PCR; TCRdb's version includes in-frame clones alone and lacks a portion of them. The table has roughly 200,000 clones, roughly nine tenths seen once; the top ten hold roughly 2.4%. Sequenced sample: PBMCs or T cells enriched from blood (not recorded which). These receptors all stem from a woman between 40 and 50 years old with acute COVID-19.

The genes are TRBV19 and TRBJ1-5, with D possibly TRBD1 on 5 matching bases. Germline CDR1 is LNHDA and CDR2 is SQIVND (reference sequence). The V end was cut by 4 bases, the J end by 4 bases, with 23 bases between. The CDR3 loop spans 18 amino acids. The CDR3 region is CASSTDRVSGGANQPQHF. In DNA form, the CDR3 reads TGTGCCAGTAGTACGGACCGGGTTTCAGGAGGGGCTAATCAGCCCCAGCATTTT.

The V gene is TRBV5-1, the J gene TRBJ1-1, with 8 bases fitting TRBD1. There are 14 residues in the CDR3. The germline V gene encodes CDR1 SGHRS and CDR2 YFSETQ. The V and J ends lost 1 base and 11 bases, in that order; junction bases with no gene match: 10. CDR3 DNA sequence: TGCGCCAGCAGCTTGTCCGACAGGGGTGGTGGGGCTTTCTTT. Protein: CASSLSDRGGGAFF. Filled out from reference TRBV5-1 and TRBJ1-1, the complete variable domain reads KAGVTQTPRYLIKTRGQQVTLSCSPISGHRSVSWYQQTPGQGLQFLFEYFSETQRNKGNFPGRFSGRQFSNSRSEMNVSTLELGDSALYLCASSLSDRGGGAFFGQGTRLTVV.

The genes are TRBV7-8 and TRBJ1-1, with TRBD1 matching over 7 bases. This CDR3 comprises 14 residues. Trimming cost V 2 bases and J 2 bases; bases outside gene matches: 2. The germline V gene encodes CDR1 SGHVS and CDR2 FQNEAQ. CDR3 nucleotide sequence: TGTGCCAGCAGCTTACAGGGGGGAAACACTGAAGCTTTCTTT. It specifies CASSLQGGNTEAFF.

The CDR3 sequence: CASSPDRGVLGKLFF. In nucleotides, the CDR3 is TGCGCCAGCAGCCCGGACAGGGGCGTCCTAGGAAAACTGTTTTTT. The chain employs TRBV5-1 and TRBJ1-4; 9 nucleotides agree with TRBD1. CDR1 is SGHRS and CDR2 is YFSETQ in the germline V gene. Germline trimming cut 4 bases from V and 10 bases from J; bases unmatched to any gene: 11. This CDR3 is 15 amino acids long.

The CDR3 is CASSARDRNTGELFF. CDR3 sequence (DNA): TGTGCCAGCAGCGCCCGGGACAGGAACACCGGGGAGCTGTTTTTT. This chain joins TRBV7-9 and TRBJ2-2; TRBD1 matches 7 bases. The CDR3 extends over 15 amino acids. The germline gives CDR1 SEHNR, CDR2 FQNEAQ (reference sequence). Losses at the gene ends were 5 bases for V and 1 base for J; bases not matched to a gene: 4.

The chain links TRBV3-1 (or the pseudogene TRBV3-2) to TRBJ2-7, with 8 positions matching TRBD2. This CDR3 region has 16 residues. Germline loops: CDR1 LGHDT, CDR2 YNNKEL (reference sequence). V lost 5 bases and J lost 2; bases outside the gene matches: 11. The CDR3 spells CASSYRASGRPYEQYF. In DNA form, the CDR3 reads TGTGCCAGCAGCTATCGGGCTAGCGGGCGTCCCTACGAGCAGTACTTC.

J is TRBJ2-1 and V is TRBV5-4, with unresolved D. CDR1 is SGHNT, CDR2 YYREEE, per germline (reference sequence). Trimming shortened V by 4 bases and J by 10 bases, and 15 bases separated the two germline ends. CDR3 length: 13 amino acids. The CDR3 loop is CASSPLLTGEQFF. CDR3 sequence (DNA): TGTGCCAGCAGCCCCCTCTTGACCGGGGAGCAGTTCTTC. Using reference TRBV5-4 and TRBJ2-1 for the parts outside the CDR3, the full variable domain is ETGVTQSPTHLIKTRGQQVTLRCSSQSGHNTVSWYQQALGQGPQFIFQYYREEENGRGNFPPRFSGLQFPNYSSELNVNALELDDSALYLCASSPLLTGEQFFGPGTRLTVL.

The rearrangement joins TRBV28 to TRBJ2-3, with D hard to call. This CDR3 spans 14 amino acids. Trimming left V 1 base short and J 5 bases short, with 10 bases between. Germline V CDR1 and CDR2: MDHEN, SYDVKM. The CDR3 sequence: CASSLSRVQDTQYF. The DNA of the CDR3 is TGTGCCAGCAGTTTATCTCGGGTGCAAGATACGCAGTATTTT.

The chain couples TRBV11-1 to TRBJ2-7; 7 positions agree with TRBD1. The CDR3 has 15 amino acids. The germline CDR1 and CDR2 sequences are SGHAT and FQDESV (reference sequence). V was pared by 2 bases and J by 1 base, with 5 bases of the junction left unmatched. CDR3: CASSLRDSGSYEQYF. The CDR3 nucleotides are TGTGCCAGCAGCTTACGGGACAGTGGGTCCTACGAGCAGTACTTC.

The chain joins TRBV5-1 to TRBJ1-1; 9 bases match TRBD1. The CDR3 sequence is 17 residues long. V dropped 4 bases and J dropped 0; count of bases not matched to a gene: 10. Germline CDR1 SGHRS, CDR2 YFSETQ. This CDR3 reads CASSPIKQGALNTEAFF. As DNA, the CDR3 is TGCGCCAGCAGCCCGATAAAACAGGGGGCTTTGAACACTGAAGCTTTCTTT.

The chain has TRBV19 and TRBJ2-5, with D possibly matching TRBD1 (6 bases). Germline V gives CDR1 LNHDA, CDR2 SQIVND (reference sequence). V was shortened by 7 bases and J by 4 bases, with 16 bases between the two germline ends. This CDR3 has 14 amino acids. The CDR3: CASKPTGSGETQYF. CDR3 DNA: TGTGCCAGTAAACCTACAGGGTCTGGAGAGACCCAGTACTTC.

This chain uses TRBV3-1 (or the pseudogene TRBV3-2) with TRBJ2-7, with 8 bases identical to TRBD1. After removal of 1 base from V and 5 bases from J, the junction contained 7 bases not matched to a gene. Germline CDR1 reads LGHDT; CDR2 reads YNNKEL (reference sequence). The CDR3 extends over 15 amino acids. CDR3 amino acids: CASSQVRGRIDEQYF. CDR3 bases: TGTGCCAGCAGCCAAGTCAGGGGGCGCATCGACGAGCAGTACTTC.

CDR3: CASSASGGYNSPLHF. The CDR3 DNA is TGTGCCAGCAGCGCGTCAGGGGGTTATAATTCACCCCTCCACTTT. The V and J genes are TRBV9 and TRBJ1-6; 7 positions match TRBD1. The CDR3 sequence is 15 residues long. Germline V gives CDR1 SGDLS, CDR2 YYNGEE. Trimming cost V 3 bases and J 4 bases; bases outside gene matches: 4. Based on the CDR3 plus reference TRBV9 and TRBJ1-6, the full variable domain is DSGVTQTPKHLITATGQRVTLRCSPRSGDLSVYWYQQSLDQGLQFLIQYYNGEERAKGNILERFSAQQFPDLHSELNLSSLELGDSALYFCASSASGGYNSPLHFGNGTRLTVT.

The chain uses TRBV2 and TRBJ2-3; no clear D. V gave up 4 bases and J gave up 3 bases, with 5 bases separating them. CDR1 is SNHLY, CDR2 FYNNEI, per germline. This CDR3 has 12 amino acids. The chain's CDR3 is CASSARTDTQYF. DNA of the CDR3: TGTGCCAGCAGTGCGAGGACAGATACGCAGTATTTT.

The J gene is TRBJ1-4, the V gene TRBV10-1; perhaps TRBD1 as D (6 bases). The CDR3 extends over 15 amino acids. Deletions cut 5 bases from V and 0 bases from J, with 10 bases between. The germline V gene has CDR1 WNHNN and CDR2 SYGVQD (reference sequence). The CDR3 region is CASSKDSSTNEKLFF. CDR3 in DNA: TGCGCCAGCAGTAAGGACAGTTCAACTAATGAAAAACTGTTTTTT.

V usage is TRBV28 and J usage is TRBJ2-7; 14 nucleotides align to TRBD2. V gave up 5 bases and J gave up 2 bases; unmatched junction bases: 8. Looked up from germline, CDR1 is MDHEN and CDR2 is SYDVKM. This CDR3 is built from 17 residues. The CDR3 bases are TGTGCCAGCAGTCCTCGGACTAGCGGGGGGCGGCCCTACGAGCAGTACTTC. It specifies CASSPRTSGGRPYEQYF.

The J gene is TRBJ2-7, the V gene TRBV28; a weak D match, TRBD2 (6 bases). V dropped 3 bases and J dropped 2 bases, with 17 bases sitting between them. Germline V gene sequence: CDR1 MDHEN, CDR2 SYDVKM. The CDR3 is 16 amino acids. This CDR3 reads CASSLGRTVTPYEQYF. CDR3 nucleotides: TGTGCCAGCAGTTTGGGGAGGACGGTTACTCCCTACGAGCAGTACTTC. Combining the CDR3 with reference TRBV28 and TRBJ2-7 gives the whole variable domain DVKVTQSSRYLVKRTGEKVFLECVQDMDHENMFWYRQDPGLGLRLIYFSYDVKMKEKGDIPEGYSVSREKKERFSLILESASTNQTSMYLCASSLGRTVTPYEQYFGPGTRLTVT.

The chain couples TRBV13 to TRBJ2-7; 11 bases are shared with TRBD1. The CDR3 consists of 15 residues. The germline CDR1 and CDR2 sequences are PRHDT and FYEKMQ (reference sequence). The V and J ends lost 5 bases and 1 base, in that order; junction bases with no gene match: 4. Written as DNA, the CDR3 is TGTGCCAGCAGCCCCGGACAGGGGGCATCCTACGAGCAGTACTTC. Amino acids: CASSPGQGASYEQYF.

The chain couples TRBV9 to TRBJ1-3; D is ambiguous. The CDR3 has 15 residues. The V gene lost 0 bases and the J gene lost 0 bases, with 7 bases spanning the gap. Germline V CDR1 and CDR2: SGDLS, YYNGEE. The CDR3 loop reads CASSVGTGSGNTIYF. The CDR3 DNA follows: TGTGCCAGCAGCGTAGGTACGGGCTCTGGAAACACCATATATTTT.

The CDR3 spells CASSPQNLRTSGRANTGELFF. CDR3 in DNA: TGTGCCAGCTCACCACAGAACCTCCGGACTAGCGGGAGGGCGAACACCGGGGAGCTGTTTTTT. The J gene is TRBJ2-2, the V gene TRBV18; 15 nucleotides align to TRBD2. The V gene's germline CDR1 is KGHSH and CDR2 LQKENI. The J segment lost 0 bases and the V segment lost 1 base, leaving 9 bases of the junction unmatched. This CDR3 has 21 residues. The variable domain in full, completed from reference TRBV18 and TRBJ2-2, reads NAGVMQNPRHLVRRRGQEARLRCSPMKGHSHVYWYRQLPEEGLKFMVYLQKENIIDESGMPKERFSAEFPKEGPSILRIQQVVRGDSAAYFCASSPQNLRTSGRANTGELFFGEGSRLTVL.

In DNA form, the CDR3 reads TGTGCCAGCAGTTCTAGCGGGGGGGCCACAGATACGCAGTATTTT. Protein sequence: CASSSSGGATDTQYF. The chain carries TRBV25-1 and TRBJ2-3; TRBD2 matches at 12 bases. The CDR3 is 15 amino acids. The V gene's germline CDR1 is MGHDK and CDR2 SYGVNS. After removal of 5 bases from V and 2 bases from J, the junction contained 2 bases not matched to a gene.

CDR3 nucleotide sequence: TGTGCAAGTCGCTCTGGGACCAGCAGACAGGTGACCTATAATTCACCCCTCCACTTT. This sequence encodes CASRSGTSRQVTYNSPLHF. The chain uses TRBV12-2 and TRBJ1-6; TRBD1 was called by the table and not checked on the DNA. TRBV12-2 is an annotated pseudogene. CDR3 length equals 19 residues.

CDR3 nucleotides: TGTGCCAGCAGATACAGGGGGCATCAGCCCCAGCATTTT. Encoded protein: CASRYRGHQPQHF. This sequence joins TRBV28 and TRBJ1-5, with 9 nucleotides matching TRBD1. The CDR3 length is 13 residues. CDR1 and CDR2 from the germline V gene are MDHEN and SYDVKM. V lost 6 bases, J lost 5 bases, and 2 bases stayed unmatched.

As concerns this clone: The sample carries other DNA sequences with the same CDR3. V and J are TRBV5-1 and TRBJ2-3; D gene ambiguous. This CDR3 spans 14 amino acids. V was clipped by 0 bases and J by 0 bases, with 5 bases between them. Germline V gene sequence: CDR1 SGHRS, CDR2 YFSETQ. As DNA, the CDR3 is TGCGCCAGCAGCTTGGGCGCTAGCACAGATACGCAGTATTTT. Protein sequence: CASSLGASTDTQYF.

The chain recombines TRBV5-6 with TRBJ2-5; a weak D match, TRBD1 (8 bases). Germline CDR1 and CDR2: SGHDT and YYEEEE. The CDR3 runs 15 residues. V lost 1 base and J 5 bases, leaving 15 bases between the germline ends. The DNA of the CDR3 is TGTGCCAGCAGCTTGACAGGGGGGGCCCGGGAGACCCAGTACTTC. It codes for CASSLTGGARETQYF.

This chain connects TRBV6-5 to TRBJ1-2; tentatively, D is TRBD1 (6 bases). Germline V gives CDR1 MNHEY, CDR2 SVGAGI. Trimming stripped 6 bases from V and 2 bases from J, with 10 bases between. The CDR3 extends over 13 amino acids. CDR3 DNA: TGTGCCAGCAGCCCCGACAGGAACTATGGCTACACCTTC. The encoded protein is CASSPDRNYGYTF.

The J gene is TRBJ1-2, the V gene TRBV15; maybe TRBD1 (5 bases). Germline assignment: CDR1 LNHNV and CDR2 YYDKDF (reference sequence). The CDR3 runs 15 residues. The V gene lost 0 bases and the J gene lost 5 bases, with 13 bases spanning the gap. This chain's CDR3 is CATSRDSPGRYGYTF. As DNA, the CDR3 is TGTGCCACCAGCAGAGATTCGCCAGGGCGGTATGGCTACACCTTC.

The chain has TRBV7-2 and TRBJ2-4; tentative D call: TRBD2 (6 bases). The germline V gene encodes CDR1 SGHTA and CDR2 FQGNSA. The CDR3 extends over 15 amino acids. The V end was cut by 1 base, the J end by 1 base, with 8 bases between. CDR3 coding DNA: TGTGCCAGCAGCTTAGGGGACTGGGCCAAAAACATTCAGTACTTC. It yields the protein CASSLGDWAKNIQYF.

V usage is TRBV2 and J usage is TRBJ2-3, with D perhaps matching TRBD2 (5 bases). The CDR3 runs to 14 residues. Germline CDR1 is SNHLY and CDR2 is FYNNEI. V lost 1 base, J lost 3 bases, and 8 bases lay in between. In nucleotides, the CDR3 is TGTGCCAGCAGTGAAGGGGGAGCGACAGATACGCAGTATTTT. This gives the protein CASSEGGATDTQYF. Complete variable domain (other parts from reference TRBV2 and TRBJ2-3): EPEVTQTPSHQVTQMGQEVILRCVPISNHLYFYWYRQILGQKVEFLVSFYNNEISEKSEIFDDQFSVERPDGSNFTLKIRSTKLEDSAMYFCASSEGGATDTQYFGPGTRLTVL.

V and J are TRBV4-3 and TRBJ2-4, with D hard to call. The CDR3 consists of 15 residues. Germline-derived CDR1 and CDR2 are LGHNA and YSLEER. Trimming removed 0 bases at V and 2 bases at J, with 8 bases between. CDR3 nucleotides: TGCGCCAGCAGCCAAGAAAAGACATCCAAAAACATTCAGTACTTC. Protein product: CASSQEKTSKNIQYF.

This chain uses TRBV6-2 or TRBV6-3 with TRBJ2-7; 8 bases line up with TRBD1. CDR1 is MNHEY, CDR2 SVGEGT, per germline. The J segment lost 3 bases and the V segment lost 0 bases, leaving 4 bases of the junction unmatched. This CDR3 is built from 15 residues. CDR3 bases: TGTGCCAGCAGTTACTCGTCAGGGGGCAGCTACGAGCAGTACTTC. Protein: CASSYSSGGSYEQYF.

The chain joins TRBV6-5 to TRBJ2-7; a weak D match, TRBD2 (7 bases). V was trimmed by 0 bases and J by 4 bases, leaving 10 bases between them. The CDR3 is 14 amino acids. The V gene's germline CDR1 is MNHEY and CDR2 SVGAGI. DNA for the CDR3: TGTGCCAGCAGTTACTCCCGGGGGGCTTACGAGCAGTACTTC. This codes for CASSYSRGAYEQYF.